This T cell receptor beta chain was sequenced during a study of cytomegalovirus exposure and HLA in healthy donors. Study outcomes and limitations: TCR beta sequences reportedly predicted most subjects' HLA-A and HLA-B alleles accurately. Presence/absence analyses supposed approximately even sequencing depth among donors.

The primer mix had 60 Vbeta and 13 Jbeta primers. Authors' analysis steps: Around 80 million unique TCR beta chains, roughly 11 million of them shared, were counted by a later analysis. Method: immunoSEQ multiplex PCR; TCRdb's copy keeps in-frame clones and lacks some. That table is the source of V, J and clone size, and D and trimming were worked out from the DNA. This table holds about 130,000 clones, roughly 84% found once. With regard to this clone: Its antigen is as yet unknown.

The germline gives CDR1 SGHVS, CDR2 FQNEAQ. V lost 5 bases to trimming and J lost 7 bases; unmatched junction nucleotides: 14. The CDR3 sequence is 16 residues long. Sequencing used PBMCs. The TCR originated in a man aged 45 to 65 in good health and CMV-seronegative. The genes are TRBV7-8 and TRBJ1-5; 7 bases are a match to TRBD1. The CDR3: CASSPQQGSLGQPQHF. In nucleotides, the CDR3 is TGTGCCAGCAGCCCCCAACAGGGGTCTTTGGGACAGCCCCAGCATTTT.